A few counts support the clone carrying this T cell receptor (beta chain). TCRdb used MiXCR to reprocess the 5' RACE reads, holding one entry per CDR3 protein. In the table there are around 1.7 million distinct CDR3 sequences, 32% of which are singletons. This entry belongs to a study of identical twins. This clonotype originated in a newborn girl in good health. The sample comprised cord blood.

The CDR3 DNA reads TGTGCCACCAGTGACTCCGGGACTAAAGCCTACAATGAGCAGTTCTTC. It is translated as CATSDSGTKAYNEQFF. This chain connects TRBV24-1 to TRBJ2-1, with 7 bases fitting TRBD2. This CDR3 region has 16 residues. The germline V gene has CDR1 KGHDR and CDR2 SFDVKD. V dropped 4 bases and J dropped 2; count of bases not matched to a gene: 7.